The clone carrying this T cell receptor beta chain was detected once. The data are from a study of shared T cell receptors in the human thymus. The data were produced by immunoSEQ multiplex PCR, yet TCRdb's version contains in-frame clones alone and is incomplete. This table has hundreds of thousands of clones, approximately 80% appearing once. Germline-derived CDR1 and CDR2 are SQVTM and ANQGSEA. V was clipped by 7 bases and J by 4 bases; unmatched bases: 13. This CDR3 is built from 15 residues. These sequences were also reported in another study, on human thymus T cells. That work contributes: Having surgery to correct congenital heart defects, healthy Finnish infants acted as the donors. Thymic samples were excised during corrective heart operations. It looked as if thymic and blood repertoires used V and J genes in a biased way. Related work found strong thymic repertoire overlap between unrelated individuals.

The receptor's source is a boy younger than two with a congenital heart defect. The sample comprised thymocytes. The chain joins TRBV29-1 to TRBJ2-1; 7 positions agree with TRBD2. CDR3 nucleotide sequence: TGCAGCGCCCTAAAAGGCCGGGAGGCTTACAATGAGCAGTTCTTC. It encodes CSALKGREAYNEQFF.